Shown below are 6 T cell receptor beta chains from a single sample sequenced in a study of shared clonotypes between healthy human individuals. Sequencing was performed with immunoSEQ multiplex PCR; in TCRdb, only in-frame clones are kept and a portion is missing. The data show millions of clones, around nine tenths seen once. The sequenced sample consisted of naive CD4+ T cells sorted from blood. The subset: CD45RA+ positively selected. These receptors came from a man aged 18-30 years in good health.

This chain connects TRBV7-2 to TRBJ1-6, with TRBD1 matching over 8 bases. V shed 1 base, J shed 5 bases, and the junction held 1 base outside the gene matches. The germline V gene encodes CDR1 SGHTA and CDR2 FQGNSA. This CDR3 contains 15 residues. CDR3 sequence (DNA): TGTGCCAGCAGCTTAGGGGACAGGAATAATTCACCCCTCCACTTT. It specifies CASSLGDRNNSPLHF.

CDR3 DNA sequence: TGTGCCAGCAGTGCAGGGCCCAACACAGATACGCAGTATTTT. This gives the protein CASSAGPNTDTQYF. This rearrangement joins TRBV6-4 to TRBJ2-3; D possibly corresponds to TRBD1 (5 bases). Trimming shortened V by 4 bases and J by 2 bases, and 10 bases separated the two germline ends. Germline CDR1 reads MRHNA; CDR2 reads SNTAGT. The CDR3 loop spans 14 amino acids.

The V gene is TRBV27, the J gene TRBJ2-7, with D unclear. The germline V gene encodes CDR1 MNHEY and CDR2 SMNVEV (reference sequence). The CDR3 runs 14 residues. With 2 bases removed from V and 1 base from J, the gap between germline ends came to 9 bases. CDR3 loop: CASSLKYGSYEQYF. CDR3 bases: TGTGCCAGCAGTTTAAAATACGGATCCTACGAGCAGTACTTC.

The chain is built from TRBV7-6 and TRBJ2-3; TRBD2 matches 12 bases. J gave up 4 bases and V 5 bases, and 13 bases lay outside the gene matches. CDR3 length: 18 residues. CDR1 and CDR2 (germline): SGHVS, FNYEAQ. The CDR3 spells CASSHLPTSGSGADTQYF. The CDR3 DNA reads TGTGCCAGCAGCCATCTGCCGACTAGCGGGAGTGGTGCAGATACGCAGTATTTT.

The genes are TRBV28 and TRBJ2-7, with 12 bases identical to TRBD1. CDR1 is MDHEN and CDR2 is SYDVKM in the germline V gene. This CDR3 has 15 residues. V was pared by 4 bases and J by 3 bases, with 4 bases of the junction left unmatched. CDR3 nucleotide sequence: TGTGCCAGCAGTTCCGGGACAGGGGGCCTCTACGAGCAGTACTTC. It codes for CASSSGTGGLYEQYF.

This clone has a single count. Other DNA sequences in the sample encode the same CDR3. CDR3: CASSVGLATGELFF. DNA of the CDR3: TGTGCCAGCAGCGTCGGACTAGCGACCGGGGAGCTGTTTTTT. The chain combines TRBV9 with TRBJ2-2; 9 nucleotides agree with TRBD2. J was trimmed by 5 bases and V by 2 bases; bases with no gene match: 1. There are 14 residues in the CDR3. Germline-derived CDR1 and CDR2 are SGDLS and YYNGEE. Full variable domain (remainder filled in from reference TRBV9 and TRBJ2-2): DSGVTQTPKHLITATGQRVTLRCSPRSGDLSVYWYQQSLDQGLQFLIQYYNGEERAKGNILERFSAQQFPDLHSELNLSSLELGDSALYFCASSVGLATGELFFGEGSRLTVL.